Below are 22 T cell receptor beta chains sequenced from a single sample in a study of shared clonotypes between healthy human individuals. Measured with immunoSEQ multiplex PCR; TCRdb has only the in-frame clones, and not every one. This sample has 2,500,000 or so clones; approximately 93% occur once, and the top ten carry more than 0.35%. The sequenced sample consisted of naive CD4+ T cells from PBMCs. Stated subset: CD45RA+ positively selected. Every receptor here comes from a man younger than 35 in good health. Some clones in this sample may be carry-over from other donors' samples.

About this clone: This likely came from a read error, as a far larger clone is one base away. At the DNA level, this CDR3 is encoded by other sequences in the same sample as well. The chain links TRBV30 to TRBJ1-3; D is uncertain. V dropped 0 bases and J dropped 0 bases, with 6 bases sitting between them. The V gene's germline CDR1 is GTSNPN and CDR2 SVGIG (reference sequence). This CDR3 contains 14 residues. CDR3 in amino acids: CAWSVGFSGNTIYF. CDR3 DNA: TGTGCCTGGAGTGTTGGGTTCTCTGGAAACACCATATATTTT. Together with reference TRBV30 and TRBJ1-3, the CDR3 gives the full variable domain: SQTIHQWPATLVQPVGSPLSLECTVEGTSNPNLYWYRQAAGRGLQLLFYSVGIGQISSEVPQNLSASRPQDRQFILSSKKLLLSDSGFYLCAWSVGFSGNTIYFGEGSWLTVV.

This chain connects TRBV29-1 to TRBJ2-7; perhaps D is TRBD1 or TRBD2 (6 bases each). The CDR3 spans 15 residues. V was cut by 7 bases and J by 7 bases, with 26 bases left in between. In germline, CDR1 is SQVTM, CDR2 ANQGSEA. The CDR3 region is CSATPLGGRGGEQYF. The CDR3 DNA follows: TGCAGCGCGACCCCTTTGGGGGGCAGGGGAGGTGAGCAGTACTTC.

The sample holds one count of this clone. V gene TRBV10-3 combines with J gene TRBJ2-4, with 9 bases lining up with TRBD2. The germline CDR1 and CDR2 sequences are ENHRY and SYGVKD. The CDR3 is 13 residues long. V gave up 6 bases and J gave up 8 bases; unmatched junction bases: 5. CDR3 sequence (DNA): TGTGCCATCAGGAATAGCGGGAGAGACATTCAGTACTTC. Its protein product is CAIRNSGRDIQYF.

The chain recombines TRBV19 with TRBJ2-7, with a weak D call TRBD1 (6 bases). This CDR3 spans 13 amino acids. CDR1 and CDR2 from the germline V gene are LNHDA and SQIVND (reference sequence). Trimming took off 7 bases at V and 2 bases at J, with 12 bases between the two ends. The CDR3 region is CASTRGPPYEQYF. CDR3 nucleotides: TGTGCCAGTACCAGGGGCCCCCCCTACGAGCAGTACTTC.

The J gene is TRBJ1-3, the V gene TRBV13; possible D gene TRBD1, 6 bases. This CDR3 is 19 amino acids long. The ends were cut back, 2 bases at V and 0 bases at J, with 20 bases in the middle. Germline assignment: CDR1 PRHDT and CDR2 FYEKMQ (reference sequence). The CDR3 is CASSLFPRRGTVSGNTIYF. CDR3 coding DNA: TGTGCCAGCAGCTTATTCCCGAGGAGGGGGACGGTCTCTGGAAACACCATATATTTT. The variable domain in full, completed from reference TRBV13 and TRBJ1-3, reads AAGVIQSPRHLIKEKRETATLKCYPIPRHDTVYWYQQGPGQDPQFLISFYEKMQSDKGSIPDRFSAQQFSDYHSELNMSSLELGDSALYFCASSLFPRRGTVSGNTIYFGEGSWLTVV.

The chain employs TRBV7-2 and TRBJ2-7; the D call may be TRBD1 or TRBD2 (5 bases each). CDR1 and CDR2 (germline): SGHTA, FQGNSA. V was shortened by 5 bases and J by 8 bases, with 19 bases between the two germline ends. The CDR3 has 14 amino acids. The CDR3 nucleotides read TGTGCCAGCAGCCCCTGGGGACCTGCCCCCCAGCAGTACTTC. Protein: CASSPWGPAPQQYF.

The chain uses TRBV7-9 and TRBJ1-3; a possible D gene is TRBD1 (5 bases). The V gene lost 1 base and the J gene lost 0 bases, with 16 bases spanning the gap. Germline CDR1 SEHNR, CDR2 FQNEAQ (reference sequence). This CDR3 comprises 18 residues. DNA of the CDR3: TGTGCCAGCAGCTTAGGGACCAGGGTCATCTTCTCTGGAAACACCATATATTTT. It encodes CASSLGTRVIFSGNTIYF. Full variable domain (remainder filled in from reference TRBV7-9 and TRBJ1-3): DTGVSQNPRHKITKRGQNVTFRCDPISEHNRLYWYRQTLGQGPEFLTYFQNEAQLEKSRLLSDRFSAERPKGSFSTLEIQRTEQGDSAMYLCASSLGTRVIFSGNTIYFGEGSWLTVV.

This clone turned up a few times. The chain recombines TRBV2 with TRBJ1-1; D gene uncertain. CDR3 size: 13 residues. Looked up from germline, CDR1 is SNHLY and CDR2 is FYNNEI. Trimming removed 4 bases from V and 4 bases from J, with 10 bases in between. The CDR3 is CASSVSRGTEAFF. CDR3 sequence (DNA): TGTGCCAGCAGTGTATCCCGTGGCACTGAAGCTTTCTTT.

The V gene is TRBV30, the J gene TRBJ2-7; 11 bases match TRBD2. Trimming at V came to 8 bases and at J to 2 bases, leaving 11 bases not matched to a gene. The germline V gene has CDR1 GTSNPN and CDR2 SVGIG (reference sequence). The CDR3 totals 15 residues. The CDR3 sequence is CAAELGTSGPYEQYF. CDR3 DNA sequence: TGTGCCGCCGAACTTGGGACTAGCGGCCCCTACGAGCAGTACTTC.

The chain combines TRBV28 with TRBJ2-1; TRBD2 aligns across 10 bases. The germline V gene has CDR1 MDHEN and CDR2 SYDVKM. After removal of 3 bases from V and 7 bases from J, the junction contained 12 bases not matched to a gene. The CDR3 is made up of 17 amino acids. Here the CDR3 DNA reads TGTGCCAGCAGTTTTTTGGTCCTAGCGGGAGTAGTTAATGAGCAGTTCTTC. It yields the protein CASSFLVLAGVVNEQFF.

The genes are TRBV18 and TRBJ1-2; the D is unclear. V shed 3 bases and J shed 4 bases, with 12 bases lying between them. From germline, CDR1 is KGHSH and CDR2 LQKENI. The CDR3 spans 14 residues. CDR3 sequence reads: CASSPLPEGYGYTF. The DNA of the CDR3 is TGTGCCAGCTCACCGCTCCCGGAGGGCTATGGCTACACCTTC.

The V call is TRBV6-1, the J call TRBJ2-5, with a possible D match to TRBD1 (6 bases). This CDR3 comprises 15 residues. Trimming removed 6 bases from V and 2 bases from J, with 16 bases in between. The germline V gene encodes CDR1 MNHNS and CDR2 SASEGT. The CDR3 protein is CASSLMQGSQETQYF. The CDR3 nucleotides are TGTGCCAGCAGCCTTATGCAGGGGAGTCAAGAGACCCAGTACTTC.

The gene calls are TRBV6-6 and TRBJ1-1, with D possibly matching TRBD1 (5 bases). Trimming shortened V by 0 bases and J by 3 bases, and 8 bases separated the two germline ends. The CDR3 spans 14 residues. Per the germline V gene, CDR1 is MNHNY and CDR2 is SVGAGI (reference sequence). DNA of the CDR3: TGTGCCAGCAGTTACTCCGCGGGGGACACTGAAGCTTTCTTT. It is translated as CASSYSAGDTEAFF.

DNA for the CDR3: TGTGCCAGCAGAAACAGGAGGGAGAACACCGGGGAGCTGTTTTTT. This gives the protein CASRNRRENTGELFF. The rearrangement uses TRBV2 and TRBJ2-2; possibly TRBD2 for D (6 bases). The CDR3 covers 15 residues. Trimming removed 6 bases from V and 1 base from J, with 12 bases in between. CDR1 and CDR2 (germline): SNHLY, FYNNEI.

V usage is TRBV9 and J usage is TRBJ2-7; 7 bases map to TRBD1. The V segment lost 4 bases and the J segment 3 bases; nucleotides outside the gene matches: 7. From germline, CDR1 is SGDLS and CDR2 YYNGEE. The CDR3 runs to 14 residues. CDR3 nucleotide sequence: TGTGCCAGCAGCCCCCGGACAGGCGTCTACGAGCAGTACTTC. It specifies CASSPRTGVYEQYF.

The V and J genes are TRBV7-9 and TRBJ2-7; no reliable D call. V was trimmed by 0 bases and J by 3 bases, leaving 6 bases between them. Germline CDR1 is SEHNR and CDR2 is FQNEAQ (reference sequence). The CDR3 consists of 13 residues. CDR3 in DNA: TGTGCCAGCAGCTTAGCGGGGAACTACGAGCAGTACTTC. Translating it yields CASSLAGNYEQYF.

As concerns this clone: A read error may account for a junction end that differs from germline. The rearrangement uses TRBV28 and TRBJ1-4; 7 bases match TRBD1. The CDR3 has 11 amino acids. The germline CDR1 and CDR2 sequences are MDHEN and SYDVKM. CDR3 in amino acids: CASSLTGVSIF. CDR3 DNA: TGTGCCAGCAGCCTAACAGGGGTCTCGATTTTT.

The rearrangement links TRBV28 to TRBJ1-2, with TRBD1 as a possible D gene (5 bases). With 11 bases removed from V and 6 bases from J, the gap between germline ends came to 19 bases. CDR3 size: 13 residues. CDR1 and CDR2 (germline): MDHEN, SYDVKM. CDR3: CASGESGGNGYTF. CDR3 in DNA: TGTGCCTCTGGGGAGTCGGGGGGGAATGGCTACACCTTC.

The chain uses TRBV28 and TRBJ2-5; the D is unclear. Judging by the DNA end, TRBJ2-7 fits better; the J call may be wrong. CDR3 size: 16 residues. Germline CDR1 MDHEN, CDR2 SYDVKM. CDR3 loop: CASSFNSYFGIYEQYF. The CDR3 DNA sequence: TGTGCCAGCAGTTTCAACTCCTACTTTGGGATCTACGAGCAGTACTTC.

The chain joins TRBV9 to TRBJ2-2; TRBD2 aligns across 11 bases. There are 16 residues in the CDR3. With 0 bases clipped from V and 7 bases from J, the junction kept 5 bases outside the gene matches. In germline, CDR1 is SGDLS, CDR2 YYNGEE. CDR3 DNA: TGTGCCAGCAGCGTAGTAGCGGGAGGGCCCGGCGGGGAGCTGTTTTTT. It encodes CASSVVAGGPGGELFF.

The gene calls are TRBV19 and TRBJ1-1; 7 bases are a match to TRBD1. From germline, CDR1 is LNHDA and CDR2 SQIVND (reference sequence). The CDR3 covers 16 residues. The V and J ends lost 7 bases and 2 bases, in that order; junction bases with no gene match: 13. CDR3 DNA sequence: TGTGCCAGTACAAAAGCGACAGGGACGGCTAACACTGAAGCTTTCTTT. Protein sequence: CASTKATGTANTEAFF.

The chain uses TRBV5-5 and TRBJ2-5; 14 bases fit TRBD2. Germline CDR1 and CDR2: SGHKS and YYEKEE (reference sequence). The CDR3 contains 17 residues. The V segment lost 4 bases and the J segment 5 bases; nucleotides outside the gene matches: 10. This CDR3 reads CASSQGLAGANGETQYF. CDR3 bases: TGTGCCAGCAGCCAGGGACTAGCGGGAGCGAACGGGGAGACCCAGTACTTC.